Below, one T cell receptor beta chain is given with its context. The data originate from a study of preoperative IRX-2 immunotherapy in early breast cancer. TCRdb keeps only in-frame clones here, not all; method: immunoSEQ multiplex PCR. The sample has 30,000 to 45,000 clones, 82% seen once. Treatment noted: preoperative locoregional IRX-2 cytokine immunotherapy. This phase Ib study tested locoregional IRX-2 cytokine immunotherapy given before surgery. Sequencing used lymph node tissue, obtained after IRX-2 immunotherapy. The TCR comes from a human donor with breast cancer.

The CDR3 nucleotides read TGTGCCAGCAGCTCCTACGGGACTAGCGGGAGCACCCAGTACTTC. As protein: CASSSYGTSGSTQYF. The rearrangement uses TRBV11-3 and TRBJ2-5; TRBD2 matches at 14 bases. The CDR3 sequence is 15 residues long. With 4 bases clipped from V and 8 bases from J, the junction kept 6 bases outside the gene matches. Germline V gene lookup returns CDR1 SGHNT and CDR2 YENEEA.